This TCR beta chain was obtained from a study of cytomegalovirus exposure and HLA in healthy donors. The PCR employed 60 Vbeta primers together with 13 Jbeta primers. Per the study methods: Later analysis identified some 88 million unique TCR beta chains, 9 million to 12 million shared. Assay: immunoSEQ multiplex PCR; the TCRdb copy retains only in-frame clones and omits some. The V and J calls and the clone size are those of that table, but D and trimming were determined from the DNA. The sample holds about 160,000 clones, around three quarters seen once. This clone occurred a few times. The antigen is unknown. The germline V gene has CDR1 MDHEN and CDR2 SYDVKM. The CDR3 totals 14 residues. Trimming cost V 6 bases and J 1 base, with 12 bases left between them. Overall study results and limits: A link between a missense DCLRE1C variant and TCR beta V- and J-gene trimming emerged from a later analysis. Cytomegalovirus-associated status was assigned to fewer than 200 TCR beta chains.

What was sequenced was PBMCs. This receptor was identified in a woman aged 50 to 65 in good health and CMV-seropositive. This rearrangement joins TRBV28 to TRBJ2-5; D is possibly TRBD1 (7 bases). This chain's CDR3 is CASRGGGGQETQYF. The CDR3 nucleotides read TGTGCCAGCAGAGGAGGGGGCGGCCAAGAGACCCAGTACTTC.